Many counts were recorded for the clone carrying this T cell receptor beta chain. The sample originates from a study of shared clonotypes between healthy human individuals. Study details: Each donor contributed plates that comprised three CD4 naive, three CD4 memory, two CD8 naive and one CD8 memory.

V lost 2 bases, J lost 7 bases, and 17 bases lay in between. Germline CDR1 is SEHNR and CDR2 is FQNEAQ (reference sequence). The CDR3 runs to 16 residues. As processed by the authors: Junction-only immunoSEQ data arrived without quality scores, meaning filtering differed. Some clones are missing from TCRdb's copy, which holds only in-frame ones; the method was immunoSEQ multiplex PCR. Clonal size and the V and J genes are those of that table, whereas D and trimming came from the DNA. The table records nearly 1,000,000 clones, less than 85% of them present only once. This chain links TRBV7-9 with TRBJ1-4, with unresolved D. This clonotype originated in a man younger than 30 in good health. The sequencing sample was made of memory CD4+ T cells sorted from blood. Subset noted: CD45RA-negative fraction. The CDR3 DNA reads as TGTGCCAGCAGCTTAAATGGCCGGCAAGGGAGTGAAAAACTGTTTTTT. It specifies CASSLNGRQGSEKLFF.